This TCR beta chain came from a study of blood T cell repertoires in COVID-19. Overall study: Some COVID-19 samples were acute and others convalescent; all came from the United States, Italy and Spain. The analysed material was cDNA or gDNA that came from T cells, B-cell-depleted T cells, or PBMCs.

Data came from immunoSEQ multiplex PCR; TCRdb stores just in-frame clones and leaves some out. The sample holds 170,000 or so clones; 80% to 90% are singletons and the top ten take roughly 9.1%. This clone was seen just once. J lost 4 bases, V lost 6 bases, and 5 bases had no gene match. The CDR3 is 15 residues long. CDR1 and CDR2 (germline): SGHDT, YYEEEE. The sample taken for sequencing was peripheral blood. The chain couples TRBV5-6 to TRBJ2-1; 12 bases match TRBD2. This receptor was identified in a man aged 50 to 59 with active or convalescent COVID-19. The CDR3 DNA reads TGTGCCAGCATAGGGGGACTAGCGGGTTACAATGAGCAGTTCTTC. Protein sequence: CASIGGLAGYNEQFF.